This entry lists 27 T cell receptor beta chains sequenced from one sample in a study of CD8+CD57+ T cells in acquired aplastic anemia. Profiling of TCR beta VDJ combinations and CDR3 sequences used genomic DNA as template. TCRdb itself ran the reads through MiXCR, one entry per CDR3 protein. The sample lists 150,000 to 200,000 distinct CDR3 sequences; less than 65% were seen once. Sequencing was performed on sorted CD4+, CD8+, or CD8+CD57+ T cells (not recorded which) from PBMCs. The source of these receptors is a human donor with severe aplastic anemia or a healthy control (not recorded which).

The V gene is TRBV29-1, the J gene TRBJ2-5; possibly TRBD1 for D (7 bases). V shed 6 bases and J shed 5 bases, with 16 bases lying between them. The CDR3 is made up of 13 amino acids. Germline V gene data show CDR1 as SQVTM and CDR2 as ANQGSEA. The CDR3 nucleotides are TGCAGCGTAGCACAGGGGAGGTCGGAGACCCAGTACTTC. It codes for CSVAQGRSETQYF.

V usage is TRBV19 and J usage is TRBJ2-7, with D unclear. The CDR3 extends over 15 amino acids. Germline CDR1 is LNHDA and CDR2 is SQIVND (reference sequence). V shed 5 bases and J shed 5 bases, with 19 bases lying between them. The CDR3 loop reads CASSSMGAGRDEQYF. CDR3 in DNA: TGTGCCAGTAGTTCAATGGGCGCCGGACGCGACGAGCAGTACTTC.

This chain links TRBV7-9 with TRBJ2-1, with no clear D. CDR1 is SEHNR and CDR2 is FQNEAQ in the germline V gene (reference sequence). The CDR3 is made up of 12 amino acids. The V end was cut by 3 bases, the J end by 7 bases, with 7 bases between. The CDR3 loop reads CASSFRDNEQFF. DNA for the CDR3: TGTGCCAGCAGCTTTAGGGATAATGAGCAGTTCTTC.

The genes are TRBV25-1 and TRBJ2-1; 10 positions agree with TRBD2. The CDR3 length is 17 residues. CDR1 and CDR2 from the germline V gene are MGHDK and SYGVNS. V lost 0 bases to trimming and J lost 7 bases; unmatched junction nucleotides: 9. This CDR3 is CASSEYKAGGPGNEQFF. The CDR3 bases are TGTGCCAGCAGTGAATATAAAGCGGGAGGGCCCGGGAATGAGCAGTTCTTC.

CDR3 region: CATSITRGVRFAEAFF. CDR3 nucleotide sequence: TGTGCCACCAGTATCACTAGAGGGGTTAGGTTCGCTGAAGCTTTCTTT. This chain joins TRBV19 and TRBJ1-1; weak D call: TRBD1 (5 bases). The CDR3 totals 16 residues. Germline V gene data show CDR1 as LNHDA and CDR2 as SQIVND (reference sequence). V lost 10 bases and J lost 6, with 27 bases in between. The complete variable domain, with remaining parts taken from reference TRBV19 and TRBJ1-1, reads DGGITQSPKYLFRKEGQNVTLSCEQNLNHDAMYWYRQDPGQGLRLIYYSQIVNDFQKGDIAEGYSVSREKKESFPLTVTSAQKNPTAFYLCATSITRGVRFAEAFFGQGTRLTVV.

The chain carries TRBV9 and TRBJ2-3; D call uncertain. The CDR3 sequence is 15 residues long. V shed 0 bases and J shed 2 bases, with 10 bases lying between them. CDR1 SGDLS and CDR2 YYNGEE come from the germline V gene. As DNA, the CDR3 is TGTGCCAGCAGCGTAGAAGGAGTGCACACAGATACGCAGTATTTT. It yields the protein CASSVEGVHTDTQYF.

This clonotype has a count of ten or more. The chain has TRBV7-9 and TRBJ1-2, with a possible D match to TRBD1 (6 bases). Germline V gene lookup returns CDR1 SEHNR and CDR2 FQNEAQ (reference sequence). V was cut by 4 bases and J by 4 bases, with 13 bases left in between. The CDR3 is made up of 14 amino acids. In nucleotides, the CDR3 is TGTGCCAGCAGCTCCGGACAGTGGATCTATGGCTACACCTTC. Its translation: CASSSGQWIYGYTF.

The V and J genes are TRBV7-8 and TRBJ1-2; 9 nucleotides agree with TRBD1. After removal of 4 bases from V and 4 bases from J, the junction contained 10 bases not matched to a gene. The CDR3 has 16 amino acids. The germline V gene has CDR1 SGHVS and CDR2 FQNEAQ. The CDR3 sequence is CASSYRGTGMSYGYTF. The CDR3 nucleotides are TGTGCCAGCAGCTACCGCGGGACAGGGATGAGCTATGGCTACACCTTC.

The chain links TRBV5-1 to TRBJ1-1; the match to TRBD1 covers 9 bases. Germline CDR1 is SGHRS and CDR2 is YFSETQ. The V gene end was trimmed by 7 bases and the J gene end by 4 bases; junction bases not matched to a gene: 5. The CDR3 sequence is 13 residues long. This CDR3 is CASRQGGGTEAFF. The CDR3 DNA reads TGCGCCAGCCGACAGGGGGGAGGCACTGAAGCTTTCTTT.

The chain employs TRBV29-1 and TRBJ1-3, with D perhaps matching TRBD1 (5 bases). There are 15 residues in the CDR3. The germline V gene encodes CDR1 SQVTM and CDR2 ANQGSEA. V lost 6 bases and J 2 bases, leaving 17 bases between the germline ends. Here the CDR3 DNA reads TGCAGCGTCCGAGACGATGTGGGGCCTGGAAACACCATATATTTT. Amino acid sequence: CSVRDDVGPGNTIYF.

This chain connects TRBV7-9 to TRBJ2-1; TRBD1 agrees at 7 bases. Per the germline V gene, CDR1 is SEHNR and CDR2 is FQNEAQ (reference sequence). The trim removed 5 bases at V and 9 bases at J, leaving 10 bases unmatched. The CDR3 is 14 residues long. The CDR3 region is CASSPSDRVLEQFF. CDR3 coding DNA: TGTGCCAGCAGCCCATCCGACAGGGTTCTTGAGCAGTTCTTC.

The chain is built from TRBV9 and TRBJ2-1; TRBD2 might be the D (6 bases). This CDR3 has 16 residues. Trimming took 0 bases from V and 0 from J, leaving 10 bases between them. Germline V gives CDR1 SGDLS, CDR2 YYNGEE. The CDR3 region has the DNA TGTGCCAGCAGCGTAGAGGCGGGGTACTCCTACAATGAGCAGTTCTTC. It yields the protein CASSVEAGYSYNEQFF.

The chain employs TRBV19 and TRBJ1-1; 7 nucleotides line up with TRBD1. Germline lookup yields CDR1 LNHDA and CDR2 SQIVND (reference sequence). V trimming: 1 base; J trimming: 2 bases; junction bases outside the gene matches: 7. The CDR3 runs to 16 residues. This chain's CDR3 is CASSIGVTGRNTEAFF. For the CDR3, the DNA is TGTGCCAGTAGTATAGGGGTGACAGGGCGTAACACTGAAGCTTTCTTT.

The CDR3: CASSAGFNQPQHF. The CDR3 DNA reads TGTGCCAGCAGTGCGGGGTTCAATCAGCCCCAGCATTTT. The chain has TRBV2 and TRBJ1-5; D is unclear. From germline, CDR1 is SNHLY and CDR2 FYNNEI. The CDR3 runs 13 residues. Trimming cost V 4 bases and J 3 bases, with 7 bases left between them.

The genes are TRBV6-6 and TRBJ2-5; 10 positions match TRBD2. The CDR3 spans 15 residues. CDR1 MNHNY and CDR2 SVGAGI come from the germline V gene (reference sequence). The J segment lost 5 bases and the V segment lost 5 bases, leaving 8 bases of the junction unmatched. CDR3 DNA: TGTGCCAGCAGTGACACTAGCGGGGACGTGGAGACCCAGTACTTC. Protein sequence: CASSDTSGDVETQYF.

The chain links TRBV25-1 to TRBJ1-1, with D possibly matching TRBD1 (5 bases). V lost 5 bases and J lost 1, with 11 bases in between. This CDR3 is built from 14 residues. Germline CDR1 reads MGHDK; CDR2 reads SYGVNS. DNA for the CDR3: TGTGCCAGCAGTCCCCCCGGGGGGAACACTGAAGCTTTCTTT. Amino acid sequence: CASSPPGGNTEAFF.

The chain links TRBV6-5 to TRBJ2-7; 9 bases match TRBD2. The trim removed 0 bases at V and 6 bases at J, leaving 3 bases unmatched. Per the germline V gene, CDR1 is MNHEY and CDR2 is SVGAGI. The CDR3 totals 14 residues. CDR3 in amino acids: CASSYSSGGFEQYF. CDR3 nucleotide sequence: TGTGCCAGCAGTTACTCTAGCGGGGGTTTCGAGCAGTACTTC.

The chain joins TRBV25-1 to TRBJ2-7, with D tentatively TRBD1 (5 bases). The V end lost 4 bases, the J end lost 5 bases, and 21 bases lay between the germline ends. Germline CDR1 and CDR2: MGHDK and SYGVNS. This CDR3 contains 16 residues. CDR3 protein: CASSVSLGQGSHEQYF. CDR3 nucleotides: TGTGCCAGCAGTGTATCCCTGGGTCAGGGAAGCCACGAGCAGTACTTC.

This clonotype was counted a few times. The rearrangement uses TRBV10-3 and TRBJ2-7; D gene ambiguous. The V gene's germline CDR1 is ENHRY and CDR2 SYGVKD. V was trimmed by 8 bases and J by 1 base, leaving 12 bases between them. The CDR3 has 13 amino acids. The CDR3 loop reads CAISSPDSYEQYF. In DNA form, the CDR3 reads TGTGCCATCTCCTCTCCTGATTCCTACGAGCAGTACTTC.

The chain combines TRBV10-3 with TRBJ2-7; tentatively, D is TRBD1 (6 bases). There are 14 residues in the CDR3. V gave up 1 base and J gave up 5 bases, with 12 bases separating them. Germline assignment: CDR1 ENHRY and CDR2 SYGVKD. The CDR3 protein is CAISEYGRGDEQYF. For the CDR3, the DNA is TGTGCCATCAGTGAGTACGGCAGGGGCGACGAGCAGTACTTC.

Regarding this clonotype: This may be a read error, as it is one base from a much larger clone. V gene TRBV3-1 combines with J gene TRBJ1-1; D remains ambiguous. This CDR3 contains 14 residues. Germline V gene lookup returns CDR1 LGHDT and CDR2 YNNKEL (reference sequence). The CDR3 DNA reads TGTGCCAGCGGCCAAGATTGGCAGCTCACTGAAGCTTTCTTT. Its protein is CASGQDWQLTEAFF. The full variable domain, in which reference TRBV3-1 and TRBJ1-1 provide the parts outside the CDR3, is DTAVSQTPKYLVTQMGNDKSIKCEQNLGHDTMYWYKQDSKKFLKIMFSYNNKELIINETVPNRFSPKSPDKAHLNLHINSLELGDSAVYFCASGQDWQLTEAFFGQGTRLTVV.

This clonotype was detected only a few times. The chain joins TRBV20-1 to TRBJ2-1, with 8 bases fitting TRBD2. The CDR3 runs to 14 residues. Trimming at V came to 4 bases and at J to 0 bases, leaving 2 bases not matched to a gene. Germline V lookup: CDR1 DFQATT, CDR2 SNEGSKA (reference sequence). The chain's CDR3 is CSAKLADSYNEQFF. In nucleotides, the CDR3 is TGCAGTGCTAAACTAGCGGACTCCTACAATGAGCAGTTCTTC.

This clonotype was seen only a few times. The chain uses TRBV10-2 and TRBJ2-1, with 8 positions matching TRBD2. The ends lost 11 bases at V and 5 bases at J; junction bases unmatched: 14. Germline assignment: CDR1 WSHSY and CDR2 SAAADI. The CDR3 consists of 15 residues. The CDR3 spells CAVQGYQRGNNEQFF. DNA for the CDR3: TGCGCCGTACAGGGTTACCAGCGGGGGAACAATGAGCAGTTCTTC.

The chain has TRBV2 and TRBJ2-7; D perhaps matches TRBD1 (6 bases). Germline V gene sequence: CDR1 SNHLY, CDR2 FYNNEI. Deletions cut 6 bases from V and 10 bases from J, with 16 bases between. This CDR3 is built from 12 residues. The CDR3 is CASRGQRTDQYF. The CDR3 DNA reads TGTGCCAGCAGAGGACAGAGAACCGATCAGTACTTC.

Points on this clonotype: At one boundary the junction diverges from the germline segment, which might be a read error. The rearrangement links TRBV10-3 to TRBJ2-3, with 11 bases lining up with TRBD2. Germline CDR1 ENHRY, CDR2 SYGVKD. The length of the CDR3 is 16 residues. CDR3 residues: CASSDSGTSGGDTQYF. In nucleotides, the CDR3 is TGTGCCAGCAGTGACTCCGGGACTAGCGGTGGGGATACGCAGTATTTT.

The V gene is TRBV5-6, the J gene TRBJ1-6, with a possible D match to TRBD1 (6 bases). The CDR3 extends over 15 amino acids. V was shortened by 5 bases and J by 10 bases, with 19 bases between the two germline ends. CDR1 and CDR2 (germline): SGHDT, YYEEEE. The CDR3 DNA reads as TGTGCCAGCAGTTACGGGCAGGGGTTTAGGTCACCCCTCCACTTT. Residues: CASSYGQGFRSPLHF. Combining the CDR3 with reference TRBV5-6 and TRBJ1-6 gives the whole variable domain DAGVTQSPTHLIKTRGQQVTLRCSPKSGHDTVSWYQQALGQGPQFIFQYYEEEERQRGNFPDRFSGHQFPNYSSELNVNALLLGDSALYLCASSYGQGFRSPLHFGNGTRLTVT.

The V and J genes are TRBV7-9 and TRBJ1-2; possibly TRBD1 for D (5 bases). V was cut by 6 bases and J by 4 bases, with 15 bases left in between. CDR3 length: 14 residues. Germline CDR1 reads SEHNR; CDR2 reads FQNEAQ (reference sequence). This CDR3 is CASSQDGTSYGYTF. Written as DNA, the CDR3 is TGTGCCAGCAGTCAAGACGGGACGAGCTATGGCTACACCTTC.